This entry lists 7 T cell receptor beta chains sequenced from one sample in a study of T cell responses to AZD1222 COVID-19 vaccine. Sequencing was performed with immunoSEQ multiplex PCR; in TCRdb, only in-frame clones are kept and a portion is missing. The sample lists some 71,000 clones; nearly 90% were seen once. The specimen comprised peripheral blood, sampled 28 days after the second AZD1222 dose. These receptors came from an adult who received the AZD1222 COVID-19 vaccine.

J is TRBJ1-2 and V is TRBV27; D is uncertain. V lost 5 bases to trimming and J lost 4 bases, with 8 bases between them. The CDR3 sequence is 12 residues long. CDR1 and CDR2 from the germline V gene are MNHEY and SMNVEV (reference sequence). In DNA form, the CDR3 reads TGTGCCAGCAGTCCCACGGGCTATGGCTACACCTTC. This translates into CASSPTGYGYTF.

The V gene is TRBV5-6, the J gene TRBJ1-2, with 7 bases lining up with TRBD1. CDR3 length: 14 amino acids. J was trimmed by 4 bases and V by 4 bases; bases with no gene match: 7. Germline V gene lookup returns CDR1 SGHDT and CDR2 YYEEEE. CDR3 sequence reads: CASSLPGQIYGYTF. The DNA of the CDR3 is TGTGCCAGCAGCCTACCGGGACAGATCTATGGCTACACCTTC. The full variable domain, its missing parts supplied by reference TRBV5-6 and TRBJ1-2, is DAGVTQSPTHLIKTRGQQVTLRCSPKSGHDTVSWYQQALGQGPQFIFQYYEEEERQRGNFPDRFSGHQFPNYSSELNVNALLLGDSALYLCASSLPGQIYGYTFGSGTRLTVV.

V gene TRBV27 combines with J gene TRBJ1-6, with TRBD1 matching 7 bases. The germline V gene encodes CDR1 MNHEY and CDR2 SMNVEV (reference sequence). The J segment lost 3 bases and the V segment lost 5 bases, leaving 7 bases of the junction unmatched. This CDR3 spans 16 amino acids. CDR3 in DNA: TGTGCCAGCAGTGTCCGACAGGGTCGCTATAATTCACCCCTCCACTTT. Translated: CASSVRQGRYNSPLHF.

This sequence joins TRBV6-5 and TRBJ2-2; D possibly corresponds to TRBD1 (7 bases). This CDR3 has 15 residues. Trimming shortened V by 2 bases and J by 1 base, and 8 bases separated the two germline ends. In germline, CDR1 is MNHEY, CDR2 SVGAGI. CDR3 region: CASSYQGGNTGELFF. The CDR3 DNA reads TGTGCCAGCAGTTACCAGGGGGGGAACACCGGGGAGCTGTTTTTT.

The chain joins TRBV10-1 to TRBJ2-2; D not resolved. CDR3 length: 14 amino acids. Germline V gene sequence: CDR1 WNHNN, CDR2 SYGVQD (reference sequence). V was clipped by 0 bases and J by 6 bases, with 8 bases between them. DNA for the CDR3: TGCGCCAGCAGTGAGTCCTCCTTTTCCGGGGAGCTGTTTTTT. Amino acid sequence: CASSESSFSGELFF.

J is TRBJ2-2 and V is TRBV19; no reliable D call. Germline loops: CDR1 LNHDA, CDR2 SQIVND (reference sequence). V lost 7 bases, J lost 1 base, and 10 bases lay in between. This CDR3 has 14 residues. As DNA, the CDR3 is TGTGCCAGTAAAGTGAGAGGGAACACCGGGGAGCTGTTTTTT. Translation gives CASKVRGNTGELFF.

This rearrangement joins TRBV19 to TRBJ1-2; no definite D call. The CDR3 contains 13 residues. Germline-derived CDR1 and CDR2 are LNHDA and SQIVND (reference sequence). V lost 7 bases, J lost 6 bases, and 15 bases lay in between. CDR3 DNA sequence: TGTGCCAGTACCTCGTCGGGGATCGATGGCTACACCTTC. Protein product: CASTSSGIDGYTF.